The rows below give T cell receptor beta chains drawn from one sample of a study of spatial heterogeneity in lung cancer. Via MiXCR, TCRdb re-called the 5' RACE reads, giving one row per CDR3 protein. Found here are 110,000 or so distinct CDR3 sequences, about 10% of them singletons; the top ten hold 20% to 25%. The source material was PBMCs, sampled at follow-up. The receptors derive from a female donor with early-stage non-small cell lung cancer. The CDR3 runs from the conserved cysteine through the conserved F or W. D genes are given only for firm matches. Clone size is stated in some rows and not others, as once, few, many or a class when expanded.

j_call	v_call	clone_size	d_call	cdr3_aa	cdr3_nt
TRBJ1-2	TRBV7-9	-	-	CASRQRTYGYTF	TGTGCCAGCAGACAACGGACCTATGGCTACACCTTC
TRBJ1-1	TRBV19	few	TRBD1	CASREDRRTEAFF	TGTGCCAGTAGAGAGGACAGGCGGACTGAAGCTTTCTTT
TRBJ1-4	TRBV6-2/TRBV6-3	-	TRBD1	CASNHRGGEKLFF	TGTGCCAGCAACCACAGGGGAGGCGAAAAACTGTTTTTT
TRBJ2-7	TRBV3-1	-	TRBD2	CASSHSRVLGGRVSYEQYF	TGTGCCAGCAGCCATAGCAGGGTCTTAGGCGGGAGGGTGTCGTACGAGCAGTACTTC
TRBJ2-7	TRBV29-1	many	TRBD1	CSAVGQGNEQYF	TGCAGCGCCGTGGGACAGGGTAACGAGCAGTACTTC
TRBJ2-7	TRBV20-1	-	TRBD1	CSQRAGTGLNEQYF	TGCAGCCAAAGAGCCGGGACAGGGCTCAACGAGCAGTACTTC
TRBJ2-5	TRBV20-1	-	-	CSASLRGALETQYF	TGCAGTGCTAGCCTAAGGGGGGCTCTGGAGACCCAGTACTTC
TRBJ2-1	TRBV25-1	-	-	CASSDVYEQFF	TGTGCCAGCAGTGATGTTTATGAGCAGTTCTTC
TRBJ1-4	TRBV27	-	TRBD1	CASSPDRGFFATNEKLFF	TGTGCCAGCAGTCCGGACAGGGGCTTCTTTGCAACTAATGAAAAACTGTTTTTT
TRBJ2-7	TRBV5-4	-	TRBD2	CASSPTSGSVYSEQYF	TGTGCCAGCAGCCCGACTAGCGGGAGTGTTTATTCCGAGCAGTACTTC
TRBJ2-1	TRBV2	-	-	CASSRGNYNEQFF	TGTGCCAGCAGTAGGGGGAACTACAATGAGCAGTTCTTC
TRBJ2-1	TRBV7-2	-	-	CASSLGLPAYNEQFF	TGTGCCAGCAGCTTAGGACTTCCAGCCTACAATGAGCAGTTCTTC
TRBJ2-7	TRBV4-2	many	-	CASSQGAREQYF	TGTGCCAGCAGCCAAGGAGCAAGGGAGCAGTACTTC
TRBJ1-2	TRBV10-3	few	-	CAISDSGSYGYTF	TGTGCCATCAGTGATAGCGGATCCTATGGCTACACCTTC
TRBJ2-5	TRBV27	many	-	CASYPDPSLPRETQYF	TGTGCCAGCTACCCGGACCCCAGCTTACCCCGAGAGACCCAGTACTTC